Detailed here is one T cell receptor (beta chain). Its antigen has not been determined. One base away there is no much larger clone; base qualities are not given. High-throughput TCR beta sequencing profiled peripheral blood CD8+ and CD4+ T cells from healthy donors, Susac syndrome patients and multiple sclerosis patients. The multiple sclerosis controls were treatment-naive patients who had stable or active relapsing-remitting disease and met the revised McDonald criteria. CD8+ TEMRA cells were enriched by FACS, while bulk CD8+ and CD4+ T cells were purified by magnetic negative isolation. Blood was collected in EDTA tubes and processed within 24 hours, with PBMCs isolated through density gradient centrifugation. PBMCs intended for TCR sequencing were cryopreserved in liquid nitrogen and were subsequently thawed in a 37 degrees C water bath. The sorted or isolated CD4+, CD8+ and CD8+ TEMRA cells reached a purity of at least 90%.

RNA was extracted with the RNeasy kit and 0.5 to 1 ug was reverse transcribed using random hexamers. The immunoSEQ multiplex PCR assay, covering 54 Vbeta and 13 Jbeta segments, was used to amplify TCR beta CDR3 regions. Bias from PCR amplification was corrected by using a synthetic template baseline for primer optimization and for computational correction. In the paper's pipeline: Reads were assigned to V, D and J genes according to IMGT and analyzed in immunoSEQ Analyzer, with only productive sequences retained. To calculate clonality, Shannon entropy was normalized by log2 of the number of productive unique sequences and then subtracted from one. For each patient and control, public and private clones were evaluated among the 100 most prevalent clones. A clone was defined as Susac-specific if it was absent from the healthy and MS cohorts, from roughly 990 published viral clones and from other ImmuneACCESS disease sequences. TCRdb handled the public reads itself, with Q25 trimming in fastp and clone calling in MiXCR, and kept productive beta chains. Entries are consolidated by CDR3 protein sequence, retaining the most common genes and DNA. The V and J calls shown here were made by TCRdb, not taken from the authors' results. The sample table contains 130,000 or so distinct CDR3 sequences; only one count was recorded for around 91% of them. The ten largest make up approximately 0.24% of the sample.

The entry originates in a study of CD8 T cells in Susac syndrome (dated by TCRdb to the late 2010s). Study-level background: Whether CD8+ T cell activation and differentiation in Susac syndrome was antigen driven was tested using repertoire sequencing. Clonality of the CD8+ T cell repertoire was compared between roughly twelve healthy donors, about 14 Susac syndrome patients and approximately 16 multiple sclerosis patients.

V has 2 bases trimmed and J has 9 bases trimmed; junction bases matching no gene number 8. Sequences MGHRA (CDR1) and YSYEKL (CDR2) are obtained from the germline V gene. The cysteine opens and the phenylalanine closes a CDR3 of 17 amino acids. CDR3 DNA is the only sequence kept; it has 51 bases, read in frame from the first base. Overall study outcomes, separate from this receptor: The study acknowledged that relatively few individuals were included in the TCR sequencing and HLA analysis.

Sequencing was carried out using CD8+ T cells from PBMCs. The sequence derives from a human donor with multiple sclerosis. Recombination linked TRBV4-1 to TRBJ2-1, with TRBD2 matching 15 junction bases. The nucleotide sequence is given as TGCGCCAGCAGCCAACCCGGGACTAGCGGGAGGAGGAGTGAGCAGTTCTTC. Its translation is CASSQPGTSGRRSEQFF.